A single TCR beta chain is shown here with its context. This clonotype was counted at least ten times. The target of this receptor is not known. Per-base quality was not reported, and no clone a single base away is much larger than it. Sequencer: Illumina HiSeq 1500. TCRdb ran its own pipeline on the public reads, namely fastp trimming at Q25 and MiXCR clone calling, and kept in-frame beta chains. Each entry is one CDR3 protein sequence, shown with its most common DNA and genes. The table for this sample lists 100,000 to 150,000 distinct CDR3 sequences; roughly 9% of them were counted only once. Over 9.5% of the sample goes to the ten largest clones. In the germline V gene, CDR1 corresponds to SGHTA and CDR2 to FQGNSA. V lost 3 bases and J lost 5 bases, and the count of bases not matched to a germline gene is 3. Including the terminal cysteine and phenylalanine, the CDR3 comprises 14 residues. Kept here is only the CDR3 DNA, which spans 42 bases and is read in frame from base 1.

The data stem from a study of T cell repertoires in cytomegalovirus infection (dated by TCRdb to the late 2010s). Looking at the study overall: The HLA type of each donor mattered for the analysis, because public TCR beta signatures pointed to carriage of CMV infection along with the matching HLA type. The investigation overall reported the following: In both this cohort and an independent cohort of some 380 donors, the cumulative frequency of public TCR beta family members distinguished carriers of CMV infection plus the relevant HLA type. The ex vivo response was dominated by HLA-C-restricted CMV-specific TCR beta clonotypes, and the single most frequent clonotype in two of eight donors was supplied by these HLA-C-restricted clonotypes.

Input material: PBMCs. The sequence was collected from a human donor in good health (CMV status not recorded). Some clones in this sample may be carry-over from other donors' samples. The V gene is TRBV7-2 and the J gene is TRBJ2-2; 7 of the junction bases match TRBD1. The CDR3 in this case is CASSLRQGTGELFF. At the DNA level, the sequence is TGTGCCAGCAGCTTGCGACAGGGAACCGGGGAGCTGTTTTTT.